This paragraph reports one TCR beta chain. Its antigen is currently not known. Base qualities are not provided; no much larger clone lies one nucleotide away. The entry originates in a study of OX40 agonist ivuxolimab in advanced cancers. As for the study more broadly: The costimulatory receptor OX40 (CD134) was targeted by ivuxolimab, a fully human IgG2 agonistic monoclonal antibody. Patients were allowed to have had prior anti-PD-1, anti-PD-L1 or anti-CTLA-4 therapy, and around 37% of the dose-escalation patients had previously received checkpoint inhibitors. Of the roughly 50 dose-escalation patients, hepatocellular carcinoma was present in 19, melanoma in roughly 15, renal cell carcinoma in 9 and head and neck cancer in 9. Peripheral TCRbeta sequencing was intended to test whether TCR sequence diversity was altered and clonal T-cell expansion was caused by ivuxolimab. In the dose-escalation cohort, around four fifths of patients were male, and the mean age was approximately 60 years, with a range of roughly 20 to 80. Partial responses occurred in three dose-escalation patients, of whom one had hepatocellular carcinoma and two had cutaneous melanoma. The monotherapy dose-escalation portion (N of about 50 patients) of the phase I ivuxolimab trial is reported in the paper. Intravenous ivuxolimab was administered to patients every 2 weeks at six dose levels: 0.01, 0.1, 0.3, 1.5, 3 and 10 mg/kg.

The paper as a whole reports these results and caveats: Clonal expansion of both CD4+ and CD8+ blood T cells was observed from baseline to week 6 at doses 0.1 to 3.0 mg/kg. In the 0.1-3.0 mg/kg groups, partial responders had among the lowest normalized peripheral clonal expansion, particularly in CD8+ T cells. After ivuxolimab, more expanded clones were found on average in CD8+ T cells than in CD4+ T cells. Antigen specificity was not determined for the clonally expanded peripheral T cells. Low levels of normalized T-cell clonal expansion were also seen in some nonresponding patients.

To sequence the TCRbeta CDR3 region, genomic DNA was isolated from the sorted cells. The immunoSEQ Assay was used to sequence the TCRbeta CDR3 regions. TCRdb limited this immuneACCESS table to in-frame rearrangements with V and J called. A share of clones is missing; checked studies link under half to unresolved V genes, and the rest is unexplained. In this sample the table shows tens of thousands of clones, roughly 82% of which occur a single time. The ten biggest clones cover around 2.5% of the sample. Patients with a history of autoimmune disease or receiving systemic immunosuppression were excluded from the trial. Peripheral blood for TCR sequencing was drawn from every dose cohort at baseline, at cycle 4 day 1 and at cycle 7 day 1. Samples were obtained from an open-label, multicenter, first-in-human phase I dose-escalation trial of ivuxolimab. Adults with locally advanced or metastatic melanoma, renal cell, hepatocellular, or head and neck squamous cell carcinoma were enrolled in the trial. Before TCR sequencing, CD4+ T cells and CD8+ T cells from peripheral blood were sorted into separate populations.

V loses 4 bases at its end and J loses 10 bases; junction bases beyond the gene matches: 11. The germline V gene (reference sequence) provides CDR1 SGHNT and CDR2 YYREEE. The CDR3 holds 14 amino acids from the cysteine to the phenylalanine. Kept here is only the CDR3 DNA, which spans 42 bases and is read in frame from base 1. This receptor was identified in an adult with an advanced solid tumor such as melanoma, head and neck, liver or kidney cancer. This receptor chain uses TRBV5-4 and TRBJ1-1; 9 middle bases align to TRBD1. Sample: CD4+ or CD8+ T cells sorted from blood, taken in a trial of the OX40 agonist ivuxolimab. The nucleotides read TGTGCCAGCAGCATACAGGGGGCGCTTGGGGGAGCTTTCTTT. Its translation is CASSIQGALGGAFF.